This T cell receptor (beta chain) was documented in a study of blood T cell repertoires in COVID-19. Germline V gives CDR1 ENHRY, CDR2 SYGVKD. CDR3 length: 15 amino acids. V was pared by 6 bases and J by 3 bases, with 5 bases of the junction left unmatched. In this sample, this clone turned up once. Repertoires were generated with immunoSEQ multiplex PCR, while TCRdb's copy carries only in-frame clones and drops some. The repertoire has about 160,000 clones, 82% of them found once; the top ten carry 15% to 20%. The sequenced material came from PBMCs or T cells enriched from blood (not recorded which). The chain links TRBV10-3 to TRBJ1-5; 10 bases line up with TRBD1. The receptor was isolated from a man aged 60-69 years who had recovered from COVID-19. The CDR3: CAIRGGQGDNQPQHF. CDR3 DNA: TGTGCCATCAGGGGAGGACAGGGGGACAATCAGCCCCAGCATTTT.